This entry describes one T cell receptor (beta chain). Its cognate antigen is unknown. The sample belongs to a study of blood T cells in healthy people across ages. Study-level findings and limits: TCR beta diversity, measured per million T cells, fell in a roughly linear way with age.

Isolation recovered at least 7 million PBMCs from every sample. V lost 0 bases to trimming and J lost 0 bases, with 10 bases between them. Per germline, CDR1 DFQATT and CDR2 SNEGSKA (reference sequence). The CDR3 has 15 amino acids. With a J-beta primer mix and a sample-barcoded 5' primer, a second PCR ran about 7 to 12 cycles. MiXCR, applied by TCRdb to the 5' RACE reads, yields one record per CDR3 protein. The data show hundreds of thousands of distinct CDR3 sequences, with 53% seen just once and approximately 41% held by the top ten. The chain uses TRBV20-1 and TRBJ2-3; no clear D. Material for sequencing was blood. The origin of this receptor is a man aged 80 or over in good health. The CDR3 spells CSARDLGQSTDTQYF. As DNA, the CDR3 is TGCAGTGCTAGAGATTTAGGTCAGAGCACAGATACGCAGTATTTT.